This passage covers 5 T cell receptor beta chains from one sample sequenced in a study of PD-1 blockade in mismatch repair-deficient tumors. Documented time point: approximately nine-day in vitro stimulation with candidate neoantigen peptide 3. Clones were read by immunoSEQ multiplex PCR, and TCRdb kept only the in-frame ones, dropping some. Among fewer than 13,000 clones listed, about 93% were seen once. These TCRs are of unknown antigen specificity. The sequencing used cells cultured in vitro, collected from a patient treated with pembrolizumab. All receptors come from an adult with mismatch repair-deficient cancer.

This chain joins TRBV13 and TRBJ2-7; D might be TRBD1 (6 bases). The V gene lost 7 bases and the J gene lost 4 bases, with 23 bases spanning the gap. CDR3 length equals 16 residues. Germline loops: CDR1 PRHDT, CDR2 FYEKMQ (reference sequence). For the CDR3, the DNA is TGTGCCAGCACCTCTCCAGGGGACGGTCGGAGGTACGAGCAGTACTTC. Its protein is CASTSPGDGRRYEQYF.

This clone showed up just once. The J gene is TRBJ1-2, the V gene TRBV19, with a tentative D call TRBD1 (5 bases). Germline CDR1 reads LNHDA; CDR2 reads SQIVND (reference sequence). Trimming left V 8 bases short and J 2 bases short, with 18 bases between. The CDR3 is made up of 15 amino acids. The CDR3 DNA reads TGTGCCAGTTTGCAGGATCGGGGGGGAAACTATGGCTACACCTTC. It is translated as CASLQDRGGNYGYTF.

The chain is built from TRBV7-3 and TRBJ2-1; the match to TRBD2 covers 8 bases. Germline CDR1 SGHTA, CDR2 FQGTGA. With V trimmed by 5 bases and J by 5 bases, 8 bases remained unmatched. The CDR3 contains 15 residues. CDR3 in amino acids: CASSPTRTSNNEQFF. CDR3 coding DNA: TGTGCCAGCAGCCCCACACGGACTAGCAACAATGAGCAGTTCTTC.

The DNA of the CDR3 is TGTGCCAGCAGCTTAACAGGGCCGAACACTGAAGCTTTCTTT. Translated: CASSLTGPNTEAFF. This sequence joins TRBV7-3 and TRBJ1-1; unclear D gene. There are 14 residues in the CDR3. Germline CDR1 reads SGHTA; CDR2 reads FQGTGA. Trimming took 0 bases from V and 1 from J, leaving 6 bases between them.

This sequence joins TRBV5-1 and TRBJ2-1; the D is unclear. Germline-derived CDR1 and CDR2 are SGHRS and YFSETQ. Trimming shortened V by 9 bases and J by 8 bases, and 21 bases separated the two germline ends. This CDR3 region has 14 residues. CDR3 protein: CANRLEPQSDEQFF. CDR3 DNA sequence: TGCGCCAACCGGCTTGAACCCCAATCCGATGAGCAGTTCTTC. The full variable domain, its missing parts supplied by reference TRBV5-1 and TRBJ2-1, is KAGVTQTPRYLIKTRGQQVTLSCSPISGHRSVSWYQQTPGQGLQFLFEYFSETQRNKGNFPGRFSGRQFSNSRSEMNVSTLELGDSALYLCANRLEPQSDEQFFGPGTRLTVL.